These 12 T cell receptor beta chains were all obtained from the same sample, sequenced in a study of T cell repertoires in MIS-A myocarditis. Only in-frame clones appear in the TCRdb table, and some are missing; sequencing was by immunoSEQ multiplex PCR. Of about 10,000 clones in the sample, 83% are singletons; the top ten hold around 30%. Sample: right ventricle heart tissue obtained at autopsy. These receptors were obtained from a man younger than 30 with fulminant myocarditis from multisystem inflammatory syndrome in adults (MIS-A) after COVID-19.

The chain is built from TRBV29-1 and TRBJ1-2; tentative D call: TRBD1 (6 bases). This CDR3 region has 15 residues. CDR1 is SQVTM and CDR2 is ANQGSEA in the germline V gene. Trimming stripped 0 bases from V and 4 bases from J, with 15 bases between. The CDR3 DNA follows: TGCAGCGTTGAAGAAGAAGGACAGCGTATCTATGGCTACACCTTC. Translation: CSVEEEGQRIYGYTF.

The V gene is TRBV5-1, the J gene TRBJ1-1; 10 nucleotides match TRBD1. Germline V lookup: CDR1 SGHRS, CDR2 YFSETQ. The CDR3 runs 13 residues. V was pared by 4 bases and J by 11 bases, with 8 bases of the junction left unmatched. The CDR3 reads CASSGDRGLVAFF. Written as DNA, the CDR3 is TGCGCCAGCAGCGGGGACAGGGGCTTGGTGGCTTTCTTT.

V is TRBV29-1 and J is TRBJ2-7, with 11 nucleotides matching TRBD1. Losses at the gene ends were 6 bases for V and 5 bases for J; bases not matched to a gene: 6. This CDR3 comprises 13 residues. Looked up from germline, CDR1 is SQVTM and CDR2 is ANQGSEA. The CDR3 coding sequence is TGCAGCGTCGGACAGGGGGCGAAGGACGAGCAGTACTTC. This translates into CSVGQGAKDEQYF.

This chain uses TRBV11-2 with TRBJ2-1, with D possibly TRBD1 on 6 matching bases. The CDR3 has 12 residues. Per germline, CDR1 SGHAT and CDR2 FQNNGV. Trimming took off 3 bases at V and 8 bases at J, with 8 bases between the two ends. In DNA, the CDR3 is TGTGCCAGCAGCTTGGCAGGGGATGAGCAGTTCTTC. Encoded protein: CASSLAGDEQFF. The entire variable domain, with the rest obtained from reference TRBV11-2 and TRBJ2-1, is as follows: EAGVAQSPRYKIIEKRQSVAFWCNPISGHATLYWYQQILGQGPKLLIQFQNNGVVDDSQLPKDRFSAERLKGVDSTLKIQPAKLEDSAVYLCASSLAGDEQFFGPGTRLTVL.

The V and J genes are TRBV15 and TRBJ1-2; 9 positions agree with TRBD1. Germline trimming cut 4 bases from V and 8 bases from J; bases unmatched to any gene: 17. Looked up from germline, CDR1 is LNHNV and CDR2 is YYDKDF (reference sequence). The CDR3 sequence is 17 residues long. This CDR3 is CATSKEMNPGQGLGYTF. CDR3 nucleotides: TGTGCCACCAGCAAAGAGATGAACCCGGGACAGGGCCTGGGCTACACCTTC.

The V call is TRBV4-3, the J call TRBJ2-6; the D is unclear. In germline, CDR1 is LGHNA, CDR2 YSLEER. Trimming took off 4 bases at V and 0 bases at J, with 7 bases between the two ends. The CDR3 consists of 15 residues. CDR3 nucleotides: TGCGCCAGCAGCCCTGGGTACTCTGGGGCCAACGTCCTGACTTTC. Translating it yields CASSPGYSGANVLTF.

The chain carries TRBV19 and TRBJ1-2, with 7 bases that match TRBD1. CDR3 length: 12 residues. The junction had 2 bases not matched to a gene; V was cut back by 8 bases and J by 2 bases. Germline V gene data show CDR1 as LNHDA and CDR2 as SQIVND (reference sequence). The CDR3 bases are TGTGCCAGTGCAGGGGGAAACTATGGCTACACCTTC. Residues: CASAGGNYGYTF.

The V call is TRBV3-1 (or the pseudogene TRBV3-2), the J call TRBJ2-1; D is possibly TRBD2 (6 bases). V lost 0 bases to trimming and J lost 4 bases, with 10 bases between them. Germline values: CDR1 LGHDT, CDR2 YNNKEL (reference sequence). CDR3 length equals 15 residues. The CDR3 is CASSQDLGGYNEQFF. For the CDR3, the DNA is TGTGCCAGCAGCCAAGACTTGGGGGGTTACAATGAGCAGTTCTTC.

This chain uses TRBV5-4 with TRBJ1-1; TRBD1 agrees at 9 bases. With 5 bases clipped from V and 1 base from J, the junction kept 6 bases outside the gene matches. Germline V gene lookup returns CDR1 SGHNT and CDR2 YYREEE (reference sequence). The CDR3 is 15 residues long. The CDR3 nucleotides read TGTGCCAGCAGGTCGCGGACAGGGGCGAACACTGAAGCTTTCTTT. The encoded protein is CASRSRTGANTEAFF.

The rearrangement joins TRBV25-1 to TRBJ1-5; D ambiguous. V was cut by 2 bases and J by 4 bases, with 9 bases left in between. Germline lookup yields CDR1 MGHDK and CDR2 SYGVNS. This CDR3 has 14 amino acids. CDR3 nucleotides: TGTGCCAGCAGTGAAAGACACTTGAATCAGCCCCAGCATTTT. Protein product: CASSERHLNQPQHF.

The CDR3 DNA is TGTGCCAGCTCACTTGCCGGGAGCTCCTACAATGAGCAGTTCTTC. Its translation is CASSLAGSSYNEQFF. This chain connects TRBV18 to TRBJ2-1, with D perhaps matching TRBD2 (6 bases). CDR1 and CDR2 from the germline V gene are KGHSH and LQKENI. V gave up 4 bases and J gave up 0 bases, with 10 bases separating them. CDR3 length: 15 residues.

The chain is built from TRBV5-4 and TRBJ1-2; possible D gene TRBD1, 5 bases. V was shortened by 2 bases and J by 0 bases, with 11 bases between the two germline ends. There are 15 residues in the CDR3. The germline CDR1 and CDR2 sequences are SGHNT and YYREEE (reference sequence). The CDR3 DNA sequence: TGTGCCAGCAGCTTAGGGACGGATACTAACTATGGCTACACCTTC. Its translation is CASSLGTDTNYGYTF. Full variable domain (missing parts from reference TRBV5-4 and TRBJ1-2): ETGVTQSPTHLIKTRGQQVTLRCSSQSGHNTVSWYQQALGQGPQFIFQYYREEENGRGNFPPRFSGLQFPNYSSELNVNALELDDSALYLCASSLGTDTNYGYTFGSGTRLTVV.